Below are 23 T cell receptor beta chains sequenced from a single sample in a study of shared clonotypes between healthy human individuals. The method was immunoSEQ multiplex PCR; TCRdb's version includes in-frame clones alone and lacks a portion of them. The repertoire has roughly 650,000 clones, about 95% of them found once; the top ten carry roughly 0.1%. The naive CD8 fraction comprised CD45RO-negative cells positively selected for CCR7 and excluded terminally differentiated effector memory CD45RA+ cells. The sample taken for sequencing was naive CD8+ T cells sorted from blood. Source of these receptors: a woman aged 25 to 39 in good health.

The V call is TRBV28, the J call TRBJ1-4; a weak D match, TRBD1 (5 bases). CDR1 and CDR2 (germline): MDHEN, SYDVKM. Trimming shortened V by 3 bases and J by 1 base, and 9 bases separated the two germline ends. The CDR3 is 15 residues long. This CDR3 reads CASSLGLGTNEKLFF. The CDR3, as DNA: TGTGCCAGCAGTTTGGGGCTGGGAACTAATGAAAAACTGTTTTTT.

This clone is a singleton in its sample. The chain is built from TRBV2 and TRBJ1-1; TRBD1 aligns across 9 bases. From germline, CDR1 is SNHLY and CDR2 FYNNEI. The trim removed 6 bases at V and 0 bases at J, leaving 8 bases unmatched. The CDR3 spans 16 residues. The chain's CDR3 is CASSSGTGLLNTEAFF. CDR3 in DNA: TGTGCCAGCAGCTCCGGGACAGGGCTACTGAACACTGAAGCTTTCTTT.

CDR3 DNA: TGTGCCAGCAGCCCAACAACCTCCATGGGAGGCTACGAGCAGTACTTC. It is translated as CASSPTTSMGGYEQYF. V and J are TRBV7-9 and TRBJ2-7; possibly TRBD2 for D (6 bases). Germline V gives CDR1 SEHNR, CDR2 FQNEAQ (reference sequence). The CDR3 loop spans 16 amino acids. With 5 bases removed from V and 3 bases from J, the gap between germline ends came to 20 bases.

The genes are TRBV30 and TRBJ2-1; the match to TRBD1 covers 10 bases. V shed 8 bases and J 9 bases; nucleotides not matched to a gene: 7. Germline CDR1 reads GTSNPN; CDR2 reads SVGIG (reference sequence). The CDR3 sequence is 12 residues long. This CDR3 reads CAGPGQGSEQFF. The CDR3 coding sequence is TGTGCCGGGCCGGGACAGGGGTCTGAGCAGTTCTTC. Looking up the rest from reference TRBV30 and TRBJ2-1 gives the full variable domain: SQTIHQWPATLVQPVGSPLSLECTVEGTSNPNLYWYRQAAGRGLQLLFYSVGIGQISSEVPQNLSASRPQDRQFILSSKKLLLSDSGFYLCAGPGQGSEQFFGPGTRLTVL.

The genes are TRBV16 and TRBJ2-7; the match to TRBD1 covers 9 bases. The CDR3 has 16 amino acids. Unmatched junction bases numbered 8, after V lost 0 bases and J lost 5 bases. Germline CDR1 reads KGHSY; CDR2 reads FQNENV. The CDR3 loop is CASSQSPGQGIDEQYF. In nucleotides, the CDR3 is TGTGCCAGCAGCCAATCGCCGGGACAGGGTATCGACGAGCAGTACTTC.

This chain uses TRBV9 with TRBJ2-7; TRBD2 aligns across 10 bases. Germline trimming cut 3 bases from V and 3 bases from J; bases unmatched to any gene: 6. Looked up from germline, CDR1 is SGDLS and CDR2 is YYNGEE. The CDR3 consists of 15 residues. The DNA of the CDR3 is TGTGCCAGCAGCGGCCACGGACTAGCGGACTACGAGCAGTACTTC. Protein sequence: CASSGHGLADYEQYF. The variable domain in full, completed from reference TRBV9 and TRBJ2-7, reads DSGVTQTPKHLITATGQRVTLRCSPRSGDLSVYWYQQSLDQGLQFLIQYYNGEERAKGNILERFSAQQFPDLHSELNLSSLELGDSALYFCASSGHGLADYEQYFGPGTRLTVT.

The rearrangement uses TRBV4-2 and TRBJ1-2; TRBD1 is a possible D gene (6 bases). Trimming took 4 bases from V and 6 from J, leaving 21 bases between them. This CDR3 contains 16 residues. CDR1 is LGHNA and CDR2 is YNFKEQ in the germline V gene. The CDR3 nucleotides read TGTGCCAGCAGCCCTCGGGACACCCATTCAGGCAATGGCTACACCTTC. Translating it yields CASSPRDTHSGNGYTF.

The J gene is TRBJ1-5, the V gene TRBV28; D is uncertain. From germline, CDR1 is MDHEN and CDR2 SYDVKM. Trimming pared 6 bases from V and 2 bases from J, leaving 14 bases between. CDR3 length equals 15 residues. The CDR3 spells CASSGERTGNQPQHF. The CDR3 DNA reads as TGTGCCAGCAGCGGGGAGCGGACGGGCAATCAGCCCCAGCATTTT.

V is TRBV28 and J is TRBJ2-7; unclear D gene. The CDR3 consists of 14 residues. Between the trimmed V and J ends, which lost 2 bases and 1 base, there was a span of 9 bases. Germline V gene lookup returns CDR1 MDHEN and CDR2 SYDVKM. The CDR3 DNA reads TGTGCCAGCAGTTTAATAGGTGATTCCTACGAGCAGTACTTC. It yields the protein CASSLIGDSYEQYF. The variable domain in full, completed from reference TRBV28 and TRBJ2-7, reads DVKVTQSSRYLVKRTGEKVFLECVQDMDHENMFWYRQDPGLGLRLIYFSYDVKMKEKGDIPEGYSVSREKKERFSLILESASTNQTSMYLCASSLIGDSYEQYFGPGTRLTVT.

This clone appeared a single time. This chain links TRBV27 with TRBJ1-2; 9 positions agree with TRBD1. Germline V gene data show CDR1 as MNHEY and CDR2 as SMNVEV (reference sequence). The CDR3 has 14 amino acids. V lost 6 bases and J lost 4; bases outside the gene matches: 6. The CDR3 coding sequence is TGTGCCAGCAGACGACGGGACAGGGCCTATGGCTACACCTTC. Translation gives CASRRRDRAYGYTF.

V usage is TRBV12-5 and J usage is TRBJ2-1, with D tentatively TRBD1 or TRBD2 (6 bases each). V shed 9 bases and J shed 4 bases, with 16 bases lying between them. There are 14 residues in the CDR3. CDR1 and CDR2 (germline): LGHNT, FRNRAP. CDR3 protein: CASGRAGQYNEQFF. CDR3 nucleotide sequence: TGTGCTAGCGGTAGGGCGGGACAATACAATGAGCAGTTCTTC.

With regard to this clone: Other DNA sequences within the sample encode an identical CDR3. The chain joins TRBV27 to TRBJ2-5; no reliable D call. The assigned J gene may be wrong: the sequence end matches TRBJ2-7 better. CDR1 and CDR2 (germline): MNHEY, SMNVEV (reference sequence). The CDR3 runs 13 residues. The CDR3 DNA follows: TGTGCCAGCAGTTTAGGTCGTACCTACGAGCAGTACTTC. Its protein is CASSLGRTYEQYF.

V is TRBV6-1 and J is TRBJ2-1; D is ambiguous. This CDR3 contains 11 residues. Germline lookup yields CDR1 MNHNS and CDR2 SASEGT. Trimming stripped 4 bases from V and 6 bases from J, with 4 bases between. This CDR3 reads CASSVSNEQFF. The CDR3 coding sequence is TGTGCCAGCAGTGTAAGCAATGAGCAGTTCTTC.

Worth noting for this clone: A read error may produce the germline difference seen at one junction end. V usage is TRBV15 and J usage is TRBJ2-1, with TRBD2 matching 9 bases. The CDR3 is 16 amino acids. Germline assignment: CDR1 LNHNV and CDR2 YYDKDF (reference sequence). The CDR3 coding sequence is TGTGCCACAAGCAGAGAAAGCGGGAGGTCGGGCAATGAGCAGTTCTTC. Translation gives CATSRESGRSGNEQFF.

Here the CDR3 reads CASRGLSYNEQFF. CDR3 sequence (DNA): TGTGCCAGCAGGGGCCTCTCCTACAATGAGCAGTTCTTC. The genes are TRBV27 and TRBJ2-1; D not certain. V was pared by 6 bases and J by 0 bases, with 6 bases between. CDR1 is MNHEY and CDR2 is SMNVEV in the germline V gene (reference sequence). This CDR3 is 13 amino acids long.

V is TRBV6-5 and J is TRBJ2-7, with D tentatively TRBD1 (6 bases). V shed 5 bases and J shed 3 bases, with 11 bases lying between them. The CDR3 runs to 13 residues. The germline V gene has CDR1 MNHEY and CDR2 SVGAGI. This CDR3 reads CASSPGTNYEQYF. In DNA, the CDR3 is TGTGCCAGCAGTCCCGGGACAAACTACGAGCAGTACTTC.

Remarks on this clone: Other nucleotide sequences from this sample produce the same CDR3. The J gene is TRBJ2-1, the V gene TRBV13; D might be TRBD1 (6 bases). Germline V gene data show CDR1 as PRHDT and CDR2 as FYEKMQ (reference sequence). V dropped 5 bases and J dropped 8 bases, with 16 bases sitting between them. The length of the CDR3 is 14 residues. As DNA, the CDR3 is TGTGCCAGCAGCCCCGGGTTGGGGGCGTATGAGCAGTTCTTC. Amino acids: CASSPGLGAYEQFF.

The V gene is TRBV9, the J gene TRBJ2-1, with TRBD2 identical over 9 bases. The germline CDR1 and CDR2 sequences are SGDLS and YYNGEE. The junction had 8 bases not matched to a gene; V was cut back by 4 bases and J by 9 bases. CDR3 length: 14 amino acids. In DNA, the CDR3 is TGTGCCAGCAGCCGGGACAAAGCGGGGGGTGAGCAGTTCTTC. Its translation: CASSRDKAGGEQFF.

In its sample, this clone was seen once. The chain uses TRBV10-1 and TRBJ2-1, with 9 bases that match TRBD2. V lost 0 bases and J lost 8; bases outside the gene matches: 8. The CDR3 sequence is 16 residues long. The germline gives CDR1 WNHNN, CDR2 SYGVQD (reference sequence). The CDR3 is CASSESVAGEVDEQFF. The CDR3 nucleotides are TGCGCCAGCAGTGAGTCGGTAGCGGGGGAGGTGGATGAGCAGTTCTTC.

This chain uses TRBV4-1 with TRBJ1-2; D not resolved. The CDR3 is 15 amino acids. V shed 0 bases and J shed 4 bases, with 12 bases lying between them. Per germline, CDR1 MGHRA and CDR2 YSYEKL. The CDR3 bases are TGCGCCAGCAGCCAAGATCGTGGAGGGAGCTATGGCTACACCTTC. Translated, it gives CASSQDRGGSYGYTF.

This rearrangement joins TRBV5-1 to TRBJ1-1, with D uncertain. Trimming removed 0 bases at V and 4 bases at J, with 16 bases between. CDR1 and CDR2 from the germline V gene are SGHRS and YFSETQ. The CDR3 has 16 amino acids. The CDR3 nucleotides read TGCGCCAGCAGCTTGGGCTTGACGAGCAAGGGCACTGAAGCTTTCTTT. Protein product: CASSLGLTSKGTEAFF. Combining the CDR3 with reference TRBV5-1 and TRBJ1-1 gives the whole variable domain KAGVTQTPRYLIKTRGQQVTLSCSPISGHRSVSWYQQTPGQGLQFLFEYFSETQRNKGNFPGRFSGRQFSNSRSEMNVSTLELGDSALYLCASSLGLTSKGTEAFFGQGTRLTVV.

The gene calls are TRBV5-6 and TRBJ2-1; no reliable D call. CDR3 length: 13 amino acids. V was cut by 0 bases and J by 6 bases, with 7 bases left in between. CDR1 and CDR2 (germline): SGHDT, YYEEEE. The CDR3: CASSLGYINEQFF. CDR3 nucleotides: TGTGCCAGCAGCTTGGGGTATATCAATGAGCAGTTCTTC.

The CDR3 is CASSREGVLDTEAFF. CDR3 in DNA: TGTGCCAGCAGTAGGGAGGGTGTTTTGGACACTGAAGCTTTCTTT. This chain links TRBV5-6 with TRBJ1-1; no definite D call. The V gene's germline CDR1 is SGHDT and CDR2 YYEEEE. The length of the CDR3 is 15 residues. V was pared by 5 bases and J by 3 bases, with 17 bases between.